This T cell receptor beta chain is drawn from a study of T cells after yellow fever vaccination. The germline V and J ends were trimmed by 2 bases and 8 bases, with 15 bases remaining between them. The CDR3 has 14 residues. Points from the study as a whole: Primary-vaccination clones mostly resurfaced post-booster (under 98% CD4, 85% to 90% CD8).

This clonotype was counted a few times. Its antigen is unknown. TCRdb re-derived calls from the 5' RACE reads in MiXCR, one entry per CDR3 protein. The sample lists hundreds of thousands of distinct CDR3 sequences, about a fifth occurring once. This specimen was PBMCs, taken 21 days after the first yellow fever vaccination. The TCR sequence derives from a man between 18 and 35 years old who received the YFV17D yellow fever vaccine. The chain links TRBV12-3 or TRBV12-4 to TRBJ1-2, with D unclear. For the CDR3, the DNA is TGTGCCAGCAGTTTATTCGCCTACTCGGGGGGCTACACCTTC. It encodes CASSLFAYSGGYTF.